Following are 3 T cell receptor beta chains from one sample sequenced in a study of cytomegalovirus exposure and HLA in healthy donors. Primers: 60 Vbeta forward and 13 Jbeta reverse. Profiling relied on immunoSEQ multiplex PCR, and the TCRdb table lists in-frame clones only, not all of them. The sample has roughly 48,000 clones; 73% are singletons. The sample comprised PBMCs. These receptors were collected from a young man in good health and CMV-seronegative.

This clone has just one count. Here the CDR3 reads CASSERTGWNSPLHF. The DNA of the CDR3 is TGTGCCAGCAGTGAAAGGACAGGGTGGAATTCACCCCTCCACTTT. The rearrangement uses TRBV25-1 and TRBJ1-6, with 8 positions matching TRBD1. Germline CDR1 reads MGHDK; CDR2 reads SYGVNS. This CDR3 is 15 amino acids long. V trimming: 2 bases; J trimming: 7 bases; junction bases outside the gene matches: 4.

The chain is built from TRBV25-1 and TRBJ2-3; tentatively, D is TRBD1 (6 bases). Germline lookup yields CDR1 MGHDK and CDR2 SYGVNS. This CDR3 is built from 14 residues. Trimming removed 8 bases at V and 1 base at J, with 13 bases between. CDR3 sequence reads: CASGQGFGTDTQYF. As DNA, the CDR3 is TGTGCCAGCGGCCAGGGGTTCGGCACAGATACGCAGTATTTT.

This chain uses TRBV13 with TRBJ2-1; 16 bases are a match to TRBD2. This CDR3 region has 16 residues. CDR1 is PRHDT and CDR2 is FYEKMQ in the germline V gene (reference sequence). The V segment lost 5 bases and the J segment 9 bases; nucleotides outside the gene matches: 7. DNA of the CDR3: TGTGCCAGCAGCCCGTACGGGACTAGCGGGAGGGTTGAGCAGTTCTTC. Protein product: CASSPYGTSGRVEQFF.